This T cell receptor (beta chain) comes out of a study of cytomegalovirus exposure and HLA in healthy donors. Study-level background: The roughly 110 validation repertoires were reported in a later analysis to have been generated on the same platform as the 666 first-cohort repertoires. Findings and limits, study-wide: Researchers counted approximately 160 TCR beta chains as cytomegalovirus-associated. In the 90 to 150 validation repertoires, approximately 94% of cluster scores exceeded 0, per a later analysis.

Looked up from germline, CDR1 is SGHRS and CDR2 is YFSETQ. The CDR3 runs to 13 residues. V was cut by 3 bases and J by 7 bases, with 14 bases left in between. Produced via immunoSEQ multiplex PCR; TCRdb's table is partial and in-frame only. In the table there are around 45,000 clones, 80% to 95% of which are singletons. Worth noting for this clone: The antigen remains unidentified.

V is TRBV5-1 and J is TRBJ2-7, with D perhaps TRBD1 (6 bases). The sequenced sample consisted of PBMCs. The receptor comes from a man between 18 and 35 years old in good health and CMV-seronegative. The CDR3 here is CASSYSTGDEQYF. As DNA, the CDR3 is TGCGCCAGCAGCTACTCGACAGGTGATGAGCAGTACTTC.